Presented here are 23 T cell receptor beta chains from one specimen sequenced in a study of CD8 T cells in ankylosing spondylitis. Their antigen targets remain unknown. Study results and limitations: One TCR beta motif, made up of eight highly homologous variants, appeared characteristic of ankylosing spondylitis blood.

One entry per CDR3 protein results from TCRdb running MiXCR on the 5' RACE reads. This sample carries about 220,000 distinct CDR3 sequences, approximately 7.3% of them seen once, and the ten largest clones take approximately 15%. Sequenced: blood, either unsorted or a sorted T cell fraction (not recorded which). These TCRs come from a male donor with ankylosing spondylitis.

This clonotype was counted only a few times. V is TRBV20-1 and J is TRBJ1-1; tentatively, D is TRBD1 (5 bases). The CDR3 has 15 amino acids. Germline CDR1 is DFQATT and CDR2 is SNEGSKA (reference sequence). Trimming removed 0 bases at V and 4 bases at J, with 15 bases between. CDR3 in DNA: TGCAGTGCTAGAGATTATGCGGGGGTTGTCACTGAAGCTTTCTTT. This encodes CSARDYAGVVTEAFF.

This clonotype was seen at least ten times. CDR3 loop: CASSLVSMNTEAFF. For the CDR3, the DNA is TGTGCCAGCAGTTTAGTTAGCATGAACACTGAAGCTTTCTTT. V usage is TRBV28 and J usage is TRBJ1-1; D uncertain. The germline CDR1 and CDR2 sequences are MDHEN and SYDVKM. The V end lost 2 bases, the J end lost 0 bases, and 7 bases lay between the germline ends. The CDR3 spans 14 residues.

This clonotype was picked up many times. This chain links TRBV29-1 with TRBJ2-2; 9 bases align to TRBD1. Unmatched junction bases numbered 10, after V lost 4 bases and J lost 10 bases. CDR1 is SQVTM, CDR2 ANQGSEA, per germline. This CDR3 is built from 14 residues. The CDR3 sequence: CSVASGQGRMELFF. CDR3 DNA: TGCAGCGTTGCTAGCGGACAGGGGCGCATGGAGCTGTTTTTT.

This sequence joins TRBV19 and TRBJ2-2; unclear D gene. The CDR3 is 15 residues long. The V end was cut by 1 base, the J end by 2 bases, with 8 bases between. The V gene's germline CDR1 is LNHDA and CDR2 SQIVND (reference sequence). In DNA, the CDR3 is TGTGCCAGTAGTATAGGGCAGACAAACACCGGGGAGCTGTTTTTT. Translation gives CASSIGQTNTGELFF.

This clonotype has a count of ten or more. The chain links TRBV28 to TRBJ2-3; weak D call: TRBD2 (5 bases). The V gene lost 2 bases and the J gene lost 11 bases, with 17 bases spanning the gap. The CDR3 totals 14 residues. Germline assignment: CDR1 MDHEN and CDR2 SYDVKM. For the CDR3, the DNA is TGTGCCAGCAGTTTACTGGACCTCCGGGATGGGCAGTATTTT. Translation: CASSLLDLRDGQYF.

This clonotype has a count of ten or more. In DNA form, the CDR3 reads TGTGCCAGCAGCCAGAGCCGGGACGGCTCCTACGAGCAGTACTTC. It specifies CASSQSRDGSYEQYF. The J gene is TRBJ2-7, the V gene TRBV14, with D perhaps TRBD1 or TRBD2 (5 bases each). The CDR3 covers 15 residues. Germline CDR1 is SGHDN and CDR2 is FVKESK. V was clipped by 3 bases and J by 0 bases, with 12 bases between them. Combining the CDR3 with reference TRBV14 and TRBJ2-7 gives the whole variable domain EAGVTQFPSHSVIEKGQTVTLRCDPISGHDNLYWYRRVMGKEIKFLLHFVKESKQDESGMPNNRFLAERTGGTYSTLKVQPAELEDSGVYFCASSQSRDGSYEQYFGPGTRLTVT.

Ten or more counts support this clonotype. The CDR3 DNA reads TGCGCCAGCGGGACAGGAATGAACACTGAAGCTTTCTTT. This encodes CASGTGMNTEAFF. The chain uses TRBV5-1 and TRBJ1-1, with 8 bases identical to TRBD1. Germline lookup yields CDR1 SGHRS and CDR2 YFSETQ. J was trimmed by 0 bases and V by 7 bases; bases with no gene match: 2. CDR3 length equals 13 residues. The full variable domain, rest sourced from reference TRBV5-1 and TRBJ1-1, is KAGVTQTPRYLIKTRGQQVTLSCSPISGHRSVSWYQQTPGQGLQFLFEYFSETQRNKGNFPGRFSGRQFSNSRSEMNVSTLELGDSALYLCASGTGMNTEAFFGQGTRLTVV.

This clonotype was observed at least ten times. This rearrangement joins TRBV28 to TRBJ2-7, with D possibly TRBD2 on 5 matching bases. Germline CDR1 and CDR2: MDHEN and SYDVKM. Trimming took 3 bases from V and 2 from J, leaving 14 bases between them. There are 15 residues in the CDR3. The CDR3 bases are TGTGCCAGCAGTTTGGGTAGTTCGGGGACCTACGAGCAGTACTTC. Its protein is CASSLGSSGTYEQYF.

This clonotype was counted many times. The rearrangement uses TRBV3-1 and TRBJ1-2, with a tentative D call TRBD1 (5 bases). The CDR3 is 14 amino acids. Germline loops: CDR1 LGHDT, CDR2 YNNKEL (reference sequence). V was clipped by 0 bases and J by 4 bases, with 9 bases between them. CDR3 nucleotides: TGTGCCAGCAGCCAAGAGGGGCTTCGCTATGGCTACACCTTC. Amino acid sequence: CASSQEGLRYGYTF.

The chain employs TRBV20-1 and TRBJ1-4; D may be TRBD1 (6 bases). With 0 bases removed from V and 8 bases from J, the gap between germline ends came to 19 bases. Germline CDR1 and CDR2: DFQATT and SNEGSKA (reference sequence). This CDR3 is 16 amino acids long. The CDR3 nucleotides are TGCAGTGCTAGAGAAGGCCAGTCAGGGGTTGAGGAAAAACTGTTTTTT. Its protein product is CSAREGQSGVEEKLFF.

This clonotype occurred many times. This chain connects TRBV5-1 to TRBJ1-3, with 7 bases matching TRBD1. The germline gives CDR1 SGHRS, CDR2 YFSETQ. This CDR3 is built from 16 residues. V gave up 4 bases and J gave up 1 base; unmatched junction bases: 8. In nucleotides, the CDR3 is TGCGCCAGCAGCACAAGACAGGGAGTGTCTGGAAACACCATATATTTT. It encodes CASSTRQGVSGNTIYF.

In this sample, this clonotype turned up a few times. This sequence joins TRBV3-1 and TRBJ2-6; possibly TRBD1 for D (5 bases). Germline V gene data show CDR1 as LGHDT and CDR2 as YNNKEL (reference sequence). The CDR3 consists of 19 residues. Trimming shortened V by 0 bases and J by 0 bases, and 15 bases separated the two germline ends. The CDR3 protein is CASSQDPNRQFSGANVLTF. The CDR3, as DNA: TGTGCCAGCAGCCAAGATCCTAATCGACAGTTCTCTGGGGCCAACGTCCTGACTTTC.

In its sample, this clonotype was seen once. The rearrangement links TRBV20-1 to TRBJ2-7, with a tentative D call TRBD1 (6 bases). Trimming took off 0 bases at V and 2 bases at J, with 11 bases between the two ends. The CDR3 contains 14 residues. Germline V CDR1 and CDR2: DFQATT, SNEGSKA (reference sequence). The CDR3 sequence is CSARDGTQTYEQYF. The CDR3 nucleotides read TGCAGTGCTAGAGACGGGACACAGACCTACGAGCAGTACTTC.

The rearrangement uses TRBV6-1 and TRBJ1-2; weak D call: TRBD1 (5 bases). The V gene lost 5 bases and the J gene lost 5 bases, with 24 bases spanning the gap. Germline CDR1 and CDR2: MNHNS and SASEGT. The CDR3 runs 17 residues. The CDR3 DNA is TGTGCCAGCAGTCCCCAAACCTCCAGGGTTAGTTGGTATGGCTACACCTTC. It codes for CASSPQTSRVSWYGYTF.

This clonotype appeared a few times. This chain connects TRBV6-2 or TRBV6-3 to TRBJ1-1, with TRBD1 matching over 10 bases. Germline CDR1 is MNHEY and CDR2 is SVGEGT. J lost 4 bases, V lost 2 bases, and 7 bases had no gene match. This CDR3 contains 16 residues. CDR3 nucleotide sequence: TGTGCCAGCAGTTACCGCTCTGGGACAGGGGTCACTGAAGCTTTCTTT. Residues: CASSYRSGTGVTEAFF.

This clonotype showed up just a few times. This chain connects TRBV7-9 to TRBJ2-7, with D perhaps assigned TRBD1 or TRBD2 (5 bases each). The CDR3 has 14 amino acids. The V end lost 5 bases, the J end lost 4 bases, and 15 bases lay between the germline ends. The germline V gene has CDR1 SEHNR and CDR2 FQNEAQ (reference sequence). The CDR3 DNA is TGTGCCAGCAGCAGCCGAGGGGCCTTATACGAGCAGTACTTC. Translating it yields CASSSRGALYEQYF.

This clonotype was seen ten or more times. This chain connects TRBV9 to TRBJ2-7, with 11 bases aligning to TRBD2. V dropped 4 bases and J dropped 2; count of bases not matched to a gene: 5. Germline CDR1 is SGDLS and CDR2 is YYNGEE. This CDR3 spans 15 amino acids. The CDR3 region is CASSLGLAETYEQYF. The CDR3 bases are TGTGCCAGCAGCTTGGGACTAGCGGAAACCTACGAGCAGTACTTC.

This clonotype was seen more than once but under ten times. The V and J genes are TRBV7-6 and TRBJ2-1, with TRBD2 identical over 11 bases. V lost 3 bases to trimming and J lost 6 bases; unmatched junction nucleotides: 4. Per the germline V gene, CDR1 is SGHVS and CDR2 is FNYEAQ. The CDR3 has 15 residues. DNA for the CDR3: TGTGCCAGCAGCTTCCTAGCGGGAGGCATCAATGAGCAGTTCTTC. Its protein is CASSFLAGGINEQFF.

Ten or more counts support this clonotype. The chain uses TRBV27 and TRBJ2-2; D possibly corresponds to TRBD2 (5 bases). CDR1 is MNHEY and CDR2 is SMNVEV in the germline V gene (reference sequence). The ends were cut back, 2 bases at V and 0 bases at J, with 10 bases in the middle. CDR3 length: 16 residues. The chain's CDR3 is CASSLGAAPNTGELFF. In DNA, the CDR3 is TGTGCCAGCAGTTTAGGAGCGGCCCCGAACACCGGGGAGCTGTTTTTT.

This clonotype was counted at least ten times. The DNA of the CDR3 is TGTGCCATGCCGTCCTATCCGGGGACCCAGTACTTC. Its protein product is CAMPSYPGTQYF. The chain joins TRBV2 to TRBJ2-5; D is uncertain. This CDR3 contains 12 residues. CDR1 and CDR2 from the germline V gene are SNHLY and FYNNEI. The V and J ends lost 10 bases and 7 bases respectively, with 16 bases between them.

This clonotype has at least ten counts. This chain joins TRBV12-3 or TRBV12-4 and TRBJ1-2; no definite D call. Between the trimmed V and J ends, which lost 5 bases and 6 bases, there was a span of 19 bases. The CDR3 runs to 15 residues. This chain's CDR3 is CASSPLRIGIDGYTF. CDR3 nucleotides: TGTGCCAGCAGTCCCCTTAGGATCGGGATCGATGGCTACACCTTC.

Concerning this clonotype: A much larger clone differs from this one at a single base, so this may be a read error. CDR3 bases: TGTGCCACCAGTAATGTCGGTCCGGAGCAGTTCTTC. It is translated as CATSNVGPEQFF. The genes are TRBV24-1 and TRBJ2-1, with unresolved D. In germline, CDR1 is KGHDR, CDR2 SFDVKD. Trimming took off 6 bases at V and 10 bases at J, with 12 bases between the two ends. The CDR3 length is 12 residues.

The table lists this clonotype with a count of one. The V call is TRBV20-1, the J call TRBJ2-1; a weak D match, TRBD1 (5 bases). The CDR3 is 13 amino acids. V gave up 6 bases and J gave up 3 bases, with 12 bases separating them. CDR1 and CDR2 (germline): DFQATT, SNEGSKA (reference sequence). This chain's CDR3 is CSARGRNYNEQFF. The CDR3 bases are TGCAGTGCAAGGGGTCGAAACTACAATGAGCAGTTCTTC.